Listed below are T cell receptor beta chains from one sample, sequenced in a study of yellow fever vaccine responses in identical twins. TCRdb used MiXCR to reprocess the RT-PCR reads, holding one entry per CDR3 protein. The repertoire holds 5,900 or so distinct CDR3 sequences, with roughly 77% as singletons. The material sequenced was T cells from blood (PBMCs), unsorted or a sorted subset (not recorded which), taken before or after yellow fever vaccination (not recorded which). The receptor set was obtained from a woman aged 18-29 years who received the yellow fever vaccine. The CDR3 runs from the conserved cysteine through the conserved F or W. D genes are given only for firm matches. Clone sizes are given selectively: once, few, many, or a class where the clone is expanded.

len | d_gene | j_gene | v_gene | abundance | CDR3nt | CDR3aa
15 | TRBD2 | TRBJ2-1 | TRBV10-3 | - | TGTGCCATCAGTTATTCTAGCGGCCGAGGGGATGAGCAGTTCTTC | CAISYSSGRGDEQFF
15 | - | TRBJ1-4 | TRBV2 | - | TGTGCCAGCGGGCAGACCGGGACAAATAATGAAAAACTGTTTTTT | CASGQTGTNNEKLFF
12 | - | TRBJ1-1 | TRBV29-1 | - | TGCAGCGTTGGATATCTGAACACTGAAGCTTTCTTT | CSVGYLNTEAFF
15 | TRBD1 | TRBJ2-1 | TRBV5-4 | - | TGTGCCAGCAGCTTGGGAGACAGGGGAATGAATGAGCAGTTCTTC | CASSLGDRGMNEQFF
16 | TRBD1 | TRBJ1-5 | TRBV15 | once | TGTGCCACCAGTAGAGGACAGGCGGCGAGCAATCAGCCCCAGCATTTT | CATSRGQAASNQPQHF
13 | - | TRBJ1-6 | TRBV20-1 | - | TGCAGTGCTAGACTCAGCGGGGAATTCGCCCTCCACTTT | CSARLSGEFALHF
14 | TRBD1 | TRBJ1-4 | TRBV10-3 | - | TGTGCCATCAGCACAGGGGCAACTAATGAAAAACTGTTTTTT | CAISTGATNEKLFF
16 | TRBD2 | TRBJ2-7 | TRBV15 | - | TGTGCCACCAGTCCTGGACTAGCGGGAGGATCTTACGAGCAGTACTTC | CATSPGLAGGSYEQYF
16 | - | TRBJ2-3 | TRBV11-1 | - | TGTGCCAGCAGCTTCCGCGGACGGAACCCCACAGATACGCAGTATTTT | CASSFRGRNPTDTQYF
15 | - | TRBJ2-5 | TRBV2 | - | TGTGCCAGCAGTGCGTTTAGCGGCTCACAAGAGACCCAGTACTTC | CASSAFSGSQETQYF
13 | - | TRBJ2-1 | TRBV7-7 | few | TGTGCCAGCAGCTCACAGGGTCGCAATGAGCAGTTCTTC | CASSSQGRNEQFF
11 | - | TRBJ1-2 | TRBV9 | once | TGTGCCAGCAGCCGGAGGGACGGCTACACCTTC | CASSRRDGYTF
15 | TRBD1 | TRBJ1-4 | TRBV18 | - | TGTGCCAGCTCACCGCCGGGACAGACGGAAGAAAAACTGTTTTTT | CASSPPGQTEEKLFF
11 | TRBD2 | TRBJ2-1 | TRBV11-2 | - | TGTGCCAGCAGCTCGAGCGGGAGACAGTTCTTC | CASSSSGRQFF
14 | - | TRBJ2-7 | TRBV20-1 | - | TGCAGTGCTAGAGCCCCAGACAGGAACTACGAGCAGTACTTC | CSARAPDRNYEQYF
13 | TRBD1 | TRBJ2-1 | TRBV2 | - | TGTGCCAGCAACGGACAGGAGTACAATGAGCAGTTCTTC | CASNGQEYNEQFF
13 | TRBD2 | TRBJ2-1 | TRBV7-7 | few | TGTGCCAGTAGTTATGGCGGGAGCAATGAGCAGTTCTTC | CASSYGGSNEQFF
12 | - | TRBJ2-5 | TRBV18 | - | TGTGCCAGCTCACCGCGGGGAGAGACCCAGTACTTC | CASSPRGETQYF
14 | - | TRBJ2-1 | TRBV11-2 | - | TGTGCCAGCAGCACAACCCACCCAGGGTTTGAGCAGTTCTTC | CASSTTHPGFEQFF
13 | - | TRBJ2-7 | TRBV12-3/TRBV12-4 | once | TGTGCCAGAAGTGAAAATCTAGTAAACGAGCAGTACTTC | CARSENLVNEQYF
12 | - | TRBJ2-3 | TRBV20-1 | - | TGCAGTGCAAGGACTAGCACAGATACGCAGTATTTT | CSARTSTDTQYF
13 | TRBD1 | TRBJ2-1 | TRBV2 | once | TGTGCCAGCAGCGGACAGGGGGTGAATGAGCAGTTCTTC | CASSGQGVNEQFF
13 | - | TRBJ2-1 | TRBV29-1 | - | TGCAGCGTTCGAGATAGCTCCTACAATGAGCAGTTCTTC | CSVRDSSYNEQFF
15 | - | TRBJ1-3 | TRBV5-4 | - | TGTGCCAGCAGCTTGTTGGGGGTCTCTGGAAACACCATATATTTT | CASSLLGVSGNTIYF
15 | TRBD1 | TRBJ1-6 | TRBV3-1 | - | TGTGCCAGCAGCCAAGGGACAGGAAGGGGTTCACCCCTCCACTTT | CASSQGTGRGSPLHF
14 | - | TRBJ2-3 | TRBV7-6 | - | TGTGCCAGCAGCTCGGCGAAATACACAGATACGCAGTATTTT | CASSSAKYTDTQYF
15 | - | TRBJ2-2 | TRBV5-1 | - | TGCGCCAGCAGCTTTTTCCAGTCGAACACCGGGGAGCTGTTTTTT | CASSFFQSNTGELFF
14 | - | TRBJ1-3 | TRBV6-5 | few | TGTGCCAGCAGTTACTCGTCCTCTGGAAACACCATATATTTT | CASSYSSSGNTIYF
13 | - | TRBJ2-7 | TRBV7-9 | - | TGTGCCAGCAGCTCGGGAATTTCCTACGAGCAGTACTTC | CASSSGISYEQYF
12 | - | TRBJ2-1 | TRBV7-9 | - | TGTGCCAGCAGCTTATCCGGCAGTGAGCAGTTCTTC | CASSLSGSEQFF
12 | - | TRBJ2-2 | TRBV19 | - | TGTGCCACCACACTTGGAGTCGGGGAGCTGTTTTTT | CATTLGVGELFF
16 | TRBD2 | TRBJ2-1 | TRBV20-1 | - | TGCAGTGCTGGGACTAGCGGGAGGGGTCCCTACAATGAGCAGTTCTTC | CSAGTSGRGPYNEQFF
14 | - | TRBJ1-1 | TRBV6-1 | - | TGTGCCAGCATATTCTCGTGGGGGGGAACTGAAGCTTTCTTT | CASIFSWGGTEAFF
17 | - | TRBJ1-1 | TRBV15 | - | TGTGCCACCAGCAGTGCTGTGGACACCTTCGTGAACACTGAAGCTTTCTTT | CATSSAVDTFVNTEAFF
13 | - | TRBJ2-5 | TRBV11-3 | - | TGTGCCAGCAGCTCAGGGTTCCAAGAGACCCAGTACTTC | CASSSGFQETQYF
13 | - | TRBJ1-5 | TRBV10-3 | few | TGTGCCACCGGGCCCCACGCAAATCAGCCCCAGCATTTT | CATGPHANQPQHF
16 | TRBD1 | TRBJ1-5 | TRBV28 | - | TGTGCCAGCAACATACGAGGGGGACAGGGTAAGCAGCCCCAGCATTTT | CASNIRGGQGKQPQHF
15 | - | TRBJ1-1 | TRBV28 | few | TGTGCCAGCAGTCCACCCCGGGGTCTGAACACTGAAGCTTTCTTT | CASSPPRGLNTEAFF
15 | TRBD1 | TRBJ1-6 | TRBV10-1 | - | TGCGCCAGCAGTGAGAACAGGGGAATTGGTTCACCCCTCCACTTT | CASSENRGIGSPLHF
14 | TRBD2 | TRBJ2-1 | TRBV14 | - | TGTGCCAGCAGCCGACTAGCGAGCAACAATGAGCAGTTCTTC | CASSRLASNNEQFF
14 | - | TRBJ1-1 | TRBV11-3 | once | TGTGCCAGCAGCTTGGGACAACCGAACACTGAAGCTTTCTTT | CASSLGQPNTEAFF
16 | - | TRBJ2-1 | TRBV9 | few | TGTGCCAGCAGCGTAGAGGATCGCCGCGAGTACAATGAGCAGTTCTTC | CASSVEDRREYNEQFF
18 | - | TRBJ2-1 | TRBV29-1 | once | TGCAGCGTTGAAGATCCCCTCCCTACAGGGATTACCTACAATGAGCAGTTCTTC | CSVEDPLPTGITYNEQFF
13 | - | TRBJ1-1 | TRBV7-6 | - | TGTGCCAGCAGCCCCACCGTGAACACTGAAGCTTTCTTT | CASSPTVNTEAFF
13 | - | TRBJ2-7 | TRBV29-1 | - | - | CSDIAGYTCEQYF
15 | TRBD2 | TRBJ2-1 | TRBV11-1 | once | TGTGCCAGCAGCTCCGGACTAGCGAGAGGGAATGAGCAGTTCTTC | CASSSGLARGNEQFF
13 | - | TRBJ2-5 | TRBV13 | - | TGTGCCAGCAACCATCGGACAGACGAGACCCAGTACTTC | CASNHRTDETQYF
15 | - | TRBJ2-1 | TRBV11-3 | - | TGTGCCAGCAGCTTATGGCAGGCGGATTACAATGAGCAGTTCTTC | CASSLWQADYNEQFF
15 | - | TRBJ1-1 | TRBV15 | - | TGTGCCACCAGCAGAGACAGGGGATTGAACACTGAAGCTTTCTTT | CATSRDRGLNTEAFF